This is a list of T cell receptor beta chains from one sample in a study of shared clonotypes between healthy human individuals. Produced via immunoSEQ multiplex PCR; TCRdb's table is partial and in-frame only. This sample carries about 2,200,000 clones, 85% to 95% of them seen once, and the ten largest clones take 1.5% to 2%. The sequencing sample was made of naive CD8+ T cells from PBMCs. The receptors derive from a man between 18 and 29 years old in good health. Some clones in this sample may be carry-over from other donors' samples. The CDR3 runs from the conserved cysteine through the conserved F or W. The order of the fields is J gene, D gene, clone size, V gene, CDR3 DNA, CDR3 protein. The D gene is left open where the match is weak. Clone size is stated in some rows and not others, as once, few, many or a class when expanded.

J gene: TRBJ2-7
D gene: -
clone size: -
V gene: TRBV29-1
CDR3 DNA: TGCAGCGTTGCGTCGAAAACAGCCCCCTACGAGCAGTACTTC
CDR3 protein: CSVASKTAPYEQYF

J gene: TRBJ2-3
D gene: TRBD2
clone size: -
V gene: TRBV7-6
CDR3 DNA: TGTGCCAGCAGCTCCGGGACTAGCGGGAGGGCCTCAGATACGCAGTATTTT
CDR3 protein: CASSSGTSGRASDTQYF

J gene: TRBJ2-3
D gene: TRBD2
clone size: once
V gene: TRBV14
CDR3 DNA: TGTGCCAGCAGCCAAAGCGGGAGGGCCAGCACAGATACGCAGTATTTT
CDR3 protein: CASSQSGRASTDTQYF

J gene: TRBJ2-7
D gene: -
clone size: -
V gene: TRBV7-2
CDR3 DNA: TGTGCCAGCAGCCTTAGGGGTCCGGGGTACGAGCAGTACTTC
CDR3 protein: CASSLRGPGYEQYF

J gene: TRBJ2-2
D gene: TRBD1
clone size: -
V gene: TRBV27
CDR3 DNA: TGTGCCAGCAGTCTTTACAGGGGGCTGAGCGGGGAGCTGTTTTTT
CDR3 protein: CASSLYRGLSGELFF

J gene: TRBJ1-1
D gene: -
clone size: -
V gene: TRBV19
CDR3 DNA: TGTGCCAGTAGTATGGGCCTACAGGAAGCTTTCTTT
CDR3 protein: CASSMGLQEAFF

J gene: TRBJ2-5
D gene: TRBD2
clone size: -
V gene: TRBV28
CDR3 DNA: TGTGCCAGCAGTCTGGGGACTAGCGCGAGGCAAGAGACCCAGTACTTC
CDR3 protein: CASSLGTSARQETQYF

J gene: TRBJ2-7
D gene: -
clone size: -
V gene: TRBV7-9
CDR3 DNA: TGTGCCAGCAGCTTAGCCGGGTCCTCCTACGAGCAGTACTTC
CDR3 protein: CASSLAGSSYEQYF

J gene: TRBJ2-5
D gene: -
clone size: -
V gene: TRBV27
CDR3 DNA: TGTGCCAGCAGTTTATTATGGGAGACCCAGTACTTC
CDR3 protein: CASSLLWETQYF

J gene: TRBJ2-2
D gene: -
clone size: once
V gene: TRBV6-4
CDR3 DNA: TGTGCCAGCAGTGACACCCCAGCTAACACCGGGGAGCTGTTTTTT
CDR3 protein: CASSDTPANTGELFF

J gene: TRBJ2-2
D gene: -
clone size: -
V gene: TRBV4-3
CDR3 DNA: TGCGCCAGCAGCCAATTACAGGCTGCGAACACCGGGGAGCTGTTTTTT
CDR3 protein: CASSQLQAANTGELFF

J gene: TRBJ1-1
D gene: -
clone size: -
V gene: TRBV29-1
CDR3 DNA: TGCAGCGTTGAAGGGAAGGGTACTGAAGCTTTCTTT
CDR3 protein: CSVEGKGTEAFF

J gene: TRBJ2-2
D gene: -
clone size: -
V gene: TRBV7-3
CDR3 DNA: TGTGCCAGCAGCCCGGATGGTAGGGAGACGGCCGGGGAGCTGTTTTTT
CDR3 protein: CASSPDGRETAGELFF

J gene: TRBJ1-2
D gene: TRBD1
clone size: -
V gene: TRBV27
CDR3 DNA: TGTGCCAGCAGCTCGGGACAGTCCTATGTTAGCTACACCTTC
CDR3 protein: CASSSGQSYVSYTF

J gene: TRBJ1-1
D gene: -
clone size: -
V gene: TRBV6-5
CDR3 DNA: TGTGCCAGCAGTTACTCGGGAGGGAACACTGAAGCTTTCTTT
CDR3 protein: CASSYSGGNTEAFF

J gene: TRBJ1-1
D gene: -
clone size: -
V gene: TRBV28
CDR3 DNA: TGTGCCAGCAGTTCCTGGGGACCATCGGCGAACACTGAAGCTTTCTTT
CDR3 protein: CASSSWGPSANTEAFF

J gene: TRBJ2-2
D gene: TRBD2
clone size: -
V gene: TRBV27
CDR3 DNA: TGTGCCAGCAGTATACTCCAGCGGGAGGGGCGGACCGGGGAGCTGTTTTTT
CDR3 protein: CASSILQREGRTGELFF

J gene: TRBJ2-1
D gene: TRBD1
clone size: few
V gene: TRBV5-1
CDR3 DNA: TGCGCCAGCAGCTTGGGGACAGGGTCCTACAATGAGCAGTTCTTC
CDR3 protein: CASSLGTGSYNEQFF

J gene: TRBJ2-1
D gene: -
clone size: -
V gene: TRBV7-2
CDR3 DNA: TGTGCCAGCAGCCAGGTGGTGACCATCTACAATGAGCAGTTCTTC
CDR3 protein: CASSQVVTIYNEQFF

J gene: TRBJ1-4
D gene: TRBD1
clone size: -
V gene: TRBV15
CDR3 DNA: TGTGCCACCAGCGGAGAGGGGGCGGTTAATGAAAAACTGTTTTTT
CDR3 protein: CATSGEGAVNEKLFF

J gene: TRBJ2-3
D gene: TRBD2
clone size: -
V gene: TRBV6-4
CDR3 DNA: TGTGCCAGCGGAAGACTAGCGGGTGGCCGGGAGACGCAGTATTTT
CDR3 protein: CASGRLAGGRETQYF

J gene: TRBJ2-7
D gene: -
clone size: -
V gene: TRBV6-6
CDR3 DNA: TGTGCCAGCAGTTACCCGACCCCAGGGGCGTTGAACGAGCAGTACTTC
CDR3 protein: CASSYPTPGALNEQYF

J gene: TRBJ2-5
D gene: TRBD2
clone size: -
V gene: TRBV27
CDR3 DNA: TGTGCCAGCAGTTTCATCTCGGCTAGCGGTCCCCAAGGGGAGACCCAGTACTTC
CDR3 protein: CASSFISASGPQGETQYF

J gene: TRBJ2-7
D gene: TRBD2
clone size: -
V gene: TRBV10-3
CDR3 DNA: TGTGCCATCAGTGAGTCCCAGGCGGGAGCCAACGAGCAGTACTTC
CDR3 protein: CAISESQAGANEQYF

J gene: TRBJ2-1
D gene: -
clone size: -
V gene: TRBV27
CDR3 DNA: TGTGCCAGCACCACAGGGGGGGCCTACAATGAGCAGTTCTTC
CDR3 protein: CASTTGGAYNEQFF

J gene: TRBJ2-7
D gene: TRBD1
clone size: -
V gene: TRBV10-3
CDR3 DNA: TGTGCCATCAGCGAGGACAGGGCCTACGAGCAGTACTTC
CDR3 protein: CAISEDRAYEQYF

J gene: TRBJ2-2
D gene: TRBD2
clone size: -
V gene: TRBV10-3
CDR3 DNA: TGTGCCATCAGTATGACTAGCGGGAGCCGGACCGGGGAGCTGTTTTTT
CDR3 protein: CAISMTSGSRTGELFF

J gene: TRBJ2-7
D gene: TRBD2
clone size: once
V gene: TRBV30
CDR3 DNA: TGTGCCTGGAGTTGGGGGGGCTCCTACGAGCAGTACTTC
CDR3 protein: CAWSWGGSYEQYF

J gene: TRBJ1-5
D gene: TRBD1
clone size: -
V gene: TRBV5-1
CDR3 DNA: TGCGCCAGCAGCTTGCAGGGACAGGTTTATAGCAATCAGCCCCAGCATTTT
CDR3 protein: CASSLQGQVYSNQPQHF

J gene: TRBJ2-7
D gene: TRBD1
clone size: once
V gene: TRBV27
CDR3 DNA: TGTGCCAGCAAACCGGGACAGTGGTACGAGCAGTACTTC
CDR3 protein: CASKPGQWYEQYF

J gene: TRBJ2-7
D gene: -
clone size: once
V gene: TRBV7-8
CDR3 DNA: TGTGCCAGCAGCCCGGCAGGGAGCTCCTACGAGCAGTACTTC
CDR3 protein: CASSPAGSSYEQYF

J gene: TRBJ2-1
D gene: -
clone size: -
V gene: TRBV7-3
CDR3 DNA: TGTGCCAGCAGCTTATCCGGGTCCCCTTACAATGAGCAGTTCTTC
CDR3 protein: CASSLSGSPYNEQFF

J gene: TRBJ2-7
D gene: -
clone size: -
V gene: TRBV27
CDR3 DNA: TGTGCCAGCAGTTTTGGCGTATCCTACGAGCAGTACTTC
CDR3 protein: CASSFGVSYEQYF

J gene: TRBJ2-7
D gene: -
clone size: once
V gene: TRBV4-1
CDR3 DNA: TGCGCCAGCAGCCTGATCCAAACCGGACGCAAGAACTCCTACGAGCAGTACTTC
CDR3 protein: CASSLIQTGRKNSYEQYF